What follows are 5 T cell receptor beta chains derived from one specimen sequenced in a study of blood T cell repertoires in COVID-19. Produced via immunoSEQ multiplex PCR; TCRdb's table is partial and in-frame only. The data show around 460,000 clones, around nine tenths seen once. Source material: peripheral blood. These receptors originate from a man in his late teens or twenties with COVID-19, enrolled during active disease.

This rearrangement joins TRBV6-5 to TRBJ1-6, with 9 nucleotides matching TRBD1. V trimming: 5 bases; J trimming: 6 bases; junction bases outside the gene matches: 2. The CDR3 runs to 14 residues. CDR1 MNHEY and CDR2 SVGAGI come from the germline V gene. The CDR3 reads CASSNRGLNSPLHF. The CDR3 DNA reads TGTGCCAGCAGTAACAGGGGGCTTAATTCACCCCTCCACTTT.

This clone appeared a single time. The chain carries TRBV28 and TRBJ1-1, with 10 bases identical to TRBD1. The CDR3 contains 16 residues. J gave up 2 bases and V 8 bases, and 11 bases lay outside the gene matches. The germline gives CDR1 MDHEN, CDR2 SYDVKM. This CDR3 is CASRAWGQGFNTEAFF. The CDR3, as DNA: TGTGCCAGCCGAGCTTGGGGACAGGGGTTTAACACTGAAGCTTTCTTT.

The chain combines TRBV13 with TRBJ1-4, with 7 nucleotides matching TRBD1. The J segment lost 4 bases and the V segment lost 4 bases, leaving 0 bases of the junction unmatched. Germline-derived CDR1 and CDR2 are PRHDT and FYEKMQ (reference sequence). The CDR3 runs to 13 residues. The CDR3 reads CASSYRGNEKLFF. The CDR3 DNA reads as TGTGCCAGCAGCTACAGGGGTAATGAAAAACTGTTTTTT.

The chain couples TRBV5-4 to TRBJ1-2, with D uncertain. CDR3 length: 14 residues. Trimming shortened V by 6 bases and J by 2 bases, and 14 bases separated the two germline ends. Germline CDR1 SGHNT, CDR2 YYREEE (reference sequence). The CDR3 spells CASITSGGNYGYTF. In DNA form, the CDR3 reads TGTGCCAGCATTACTTCGGGAGGGAACTATGGCTACACCTTC. Filled out from reference TRBV5-4 and TRBJ1-2, the complete variable domain reads ETGVTQSPTHLIKTRGQQVTLRCSSQSGHNTVSWYQQALGQGPQFIFQYYREEENGRGNFPPRFSGLQFPNYSSELNVNALELDDSALYLCASITSGGNYGYTFGSGTRLTVV.

This clone was counted between two and nine times. As DNA, the CDR3 is TGTGCCTGGAGTCCGGGTACTAGCGGCCACACAGATACGCAGTATTTT. This translates into CAWSPGTSGHTDTQYF. This rearrangement joins TRBV30 to TRBJ2-3; 8 positions agree with TRBD2. There are 16 residues in the CDR3. CDR1 and CDR2 (germline): GTSNPN, SVGIG (reference sequence). V was pared by 2 bases and J by 2 bases, with 9 bases of the junction left unmatched.